The source of this T cell receptor (beta chain) is a study of vaccination effects on CD4 cells after COVID-19. Whole-study results and caveats: Of the vaccine-induced clones from healthy vaccinees, merely 1 of 255 recognized common cold coronaviruses as well.

Pools of viral peptides were used by the ViraFEST assay to expand antigen-specific CD4+ T cells ahead of sequencing. Culture lasted about 10 days before CD4+ T cell isolation. BNT162b2 vaccine or mRNA-1273 vaccine was given to participants in two doses. Every well housed around 2.1 million PBMC, which grew in culture alongside around 10 IU/ml IL-2 and 10 ug/ml peptides. The table came from immunoSEQ multiplex PCR; TCRdb's copy has only in-frame clones and leaves some out. This table holds 20,000 or so clones, approximately 76% found once. Germline lookup yields CDR1 SGHNT and CDR2 YENEEA. The CDR3 totals 13 residues. Trimming took off 0 bases at V and 6 bases at J, with 8 bases between the two ends. Worth noting for this clone: No antigen is known for it.

This TCR came from a human donor who received a COVID-19 vaccine. This chain connects TRBV11-3 to TRBJ1-1; D call uncertain. The material sequenced was CD4+ T cells from PBMCs cultured with HCoV-229E spike peptides, taken after COVID-19 vaccination. CDR3 residues: CASSLERTSEAFF. DNA of the CDR3: TGTGCCAGCAGCTTAGAAAGAACTTCTGAAGCTTTCTTT.